The 20 T cell receptor beta chains listed next were all sequenced from one sample in a study of blood T cell repertoires in COVID-19. Here immunoSEQ multiplex PCR was the method, and the copy in TCRdb shows in-frame clones only, minus some. Of some 290,000 clones listed, 85% to 90% are singletons. Sequencing was done on a sample of peripheral blood. These receptors originate from a woman aged 25 to 39 with COVID-19, enrolled during active disease.

This sequence joins TRBV12-3 or TRBV12-4 and TRBJ2-1; D may be TRBD2 (6 bases). CDR3 length: 12 residues. V lost 6 bases, J lost 9 bases, and 12 bases lay in between. DNA of the CDR3: TGTGCCAGCAGCATCCTGCGGGGTGAGCAGTTCTTC. It encodes CASSILRGEQFF.

The J gene is TRBJ2-7, the V gene TRBV27; TRBD2 aligns across 7 bases. The V gene's germline CDR1 is MNHEY and CDR2 SMNVEV (reference sequence). The CDR3 runs to 14 residues. The CDR3 loop reads CVTRVGGDPYEQYF. CDR3 sequence (DNA): TGTGTAACTAGGGTGGGAGGGGACCCCTACGAGCAGTACTTC.

The genes are TRBV6-8 and TRBJ2-3; the match to TRBD2 covers 7 bases. Germline V gives CDR1 MNHGY, CDR2 SAAAGT. The length of the CDR3 is 17 residues. Unmatched junction bases numbered 7, after V lost 0 bases and J lost 1 base. The CDR3: CASSYSYSGQCTDTQYF. CDR3 in DNA: TGTGCCAGCAGTTACTCTTATAGCGGGCAATGCACAGATACGCAGTATTTT.

CDR3 amino acids: CASSTSRGYNSPLHF. CDR3 nucleotide sequence: TGTGCCAGCAGTACCTCCAGGGGGTATAATTCACCCCTCCACTTT. The chain is built from TRBV28 and TRBJ1-6; 7 positions agree with TRBD1. V gave up 5 bases and J gave up 4 bases; unmatched junction bases: 5. CDR1 and CDR2 from the germline V gene are MDHEN and SYDVKM. The CDR3 length is 15 residues.

This sequence joins TRBV7-7 and TRBJ2-3; the match to TRBD2 covers 9 bases. Trimming took 5 bases from V and 2 from J; bases not matched to a gene: 11. The CDR3 has 17 amino acids. Germline-derived CDR1 and CDR2 are SSHAT and FNYEAQ (reference sequence). DNA of the CDR3: TGTGCCAGCAGCGGAATCAGCCTAGCGGGATTCACAGATACGCAGTATTTT. Its translation: CASSGISLAGFTDTQYF.

The rearrangement uses TRBV27 and TRBJ2-7; weak D call: TRBD1 (6 bases). CDR1 is MNHEY and CDR2 is SMNVEV in the germline V gene (reference sequence). V lost 5 bases to trimming and J lost 4 bases, with 12 bases between them. The CDR3 totals 13 residues. CDR3 bases: TGTGCCAGCAGTCCCGGACAGTTTTACGAGCAGTACTTC. Encoded protein: CASSPGQFYEQYF.

This clone was found once. The V call is TRBV12-3 or TRBV12-4, the J call TRBJ2-7; tentative D call: TRBD1 (5 bases). The ends were cut back, 7 bases at V and 1 base at J, with 8 bases in the middle. The CDR3 has 12 residues. As DNA, the CDR3 is TGTGCCAGCAAGGGGCAGTCCTACGAGCAGTACTTC. This sequence encodes CASKGQSYEQYF.

The rearrangement uses TRBV5-7 and TRBJ1-6; TRBD1 aligns across 9 bases. TRBV5-7 is designated an ORF whose function remains uncertain. V gave up 3 bases and J gave up 10 bases; unmatched junction bases: 5. The CDR3 consists of 14 residues. The CDR3 coding sequence is TGTGCCAGCAGCTACGGACAGGGGAACTCACCCCTCCACTTT. It codes for CASSYGQGNSPLHF.

V gene TRBV7-9 combines with J gene TRBJ1-6; D is ambiguous. CDR3 size: 13 residues. The V gene lost 5 bases and the J gene lost 4 bases, with 6 bases spanning the gap. Germline CDR1 is SEHNR and CDR2 is FQNEAQ (reference sequence). Here the CDR3 reads CASSPLYNSPLHF. CDR3 nucleotide sequence: TGTGCCAGCAGCCCTCTTTATAATTCACCCCTCCACTTT.

The chain recombines TRBV5-5 with TRBJ1-5, with 7 bases aligning to TRBD1. Germline CDR1 and CDR2: SGHKS and YYEKEE (reference sequence). The junction had 11 bases not matched to a gene; V was cut back by 4 bases and J by 7 bases. CDR3 length: 15 amino acids. CDR3 residues: CASSPTDRERQPQHF. The CDR3 nucleotides are TGTGCCAGCAGCCCGACCGACAGGGAACGGCAGCCCCAGCATTTT.

V and J are TRBV12-3 or TRBV12-4 and TRBJ1-2; D is undetermined. V was clipped by 8 bases and J by 4 bases, with 14 bases between them. This CDR3 has 13 residues. CDR3 loop: CASREIATYGYTF. CDR3 DNA sequence: TGTGCCAGCCGTGAGATCGCAACCTATGGCTACACCTTC.

This clone was seen more than once but under ten times. The chain combines TRBV30 with TRBJ1-2, with 8 bases fitting TRBD1. Losses at the gene ends were 2 bases for V and 5 bases for J; bases not matched to a gene: 10. CDR3 length: 15 residues. Germline CDR1 reads GTSNPN; CDR2 reads SVGIG (reference sequence). The CDR3 coding sequence is TGTGCCTGGAGTTCTGACAGGGGAGGAGTTTATGGCTACACCTTC. It specifies CAWSSDRGGVYGYTF.

V gene TRBV7-5 combines with J gene TRBJ1-1; the listed D gene, TRBD1, was not tested against the DNA. TRBV7-5 is designated a pseudogene. This CDR3 contains 15 residues. For the CDR3, the DNA is TGTGTCAGAAGCTTAGACGGGACAGCCCTTGTCGAAGCTTTCTTT. This encodes CVRSLDGTALVEAFF.

J is TRBJ1-3 and V is TRBV5-6, with 7 bases that match TRBD1. Trimming cost V 4 bases and J 2 bases; bases outside gene matches: 9. Germline CDR1 is SGHDT and CDR2 is YYEEEE. CDR3 length: 16 amino acids. The CDR3 bases are TGTGCCAGCAGCGCCAGCCTGCAGGGGGCTGGAAACACCATATATTTT. As protein: CASSASLQGAGNTIYF. Based on the CDR3 plus reference TRBV5-6 and TRBJ1-3, the full variable domain is DAGVTQSPTHLIKTRGQQVTLRCSPKSGHDTVSWYQQALGQGPQFIFQYYEEEERQRGNFPDRFSGHQFPNYSSELNVNALLLGDSALYLCASSASLQGAGNTIYFGEGSWLTVV.

The rearrangement joins TRBV5-1 to TRBJ1-5; D possibly corresponds to TRBD1 (6 bases). The V end lost 0 bases, the J end lost 2 bases, and 9 bases lay between the germline ends. The CDR3 extends over 15 amino acids. CDR1 SGHRS and CDR2 YFSETQ come from the germline V gene. CDR3 nucleotides: TGCGCCAGCAGCTTGGGGGCAGGGGGCAATCAGCCCCAGCATTTT. Its protein is CASSLGAGGNQPQHF.

The V gene is TRBV6-1, the J gene TRBJ1-2; TRBD1 matches 7 bases. The germline V gene encodes CDR1 MNHNS and CDR2 SASEGT. Germline trimming cut 3 bases from V and 7 bases from J; bases unmatched to any gene: 17. This CDR3 contains 17 residues. The CDR3 DNA reads TGTGCCAGCAGTGACCCTGACTTTGGACAGGCCTGGGGTGGCTACACCTTC. This translates into CASSDPDFGQAWGGYTF.

The sample holds one count of this clone. The V call is TRBV11-2, the J call TRBJ2-1, with D possibly TRBD1 on 5 matching bases. The V gene's germline CDR1 is SGHAT and CDR2 FQNNGV. The CDR3 is 14 amino acids. V lost 1 base and J 3 bases, leaving 7 bases between the germline ends. The CDR3 DNA sequence: TGTGCCAGCAGCTTAGCAGGGAACTACAATGAGCAGTTCTTC. Protein: CASSLAGNYNEQFF.

This clone has just one count. The genes are TRBV7-2 and TRBJ1-5; the D gene is possibly TRBD1 (6 bases). V lost 1 base to trimming and J lost 3 bases, with 10 bases between them. There are 15 residues in the CDR3. Per germline, CDR1 SGHTA and CDR2 FQGNSA. CDR3 region: CASSLVQGPNQPQHF. CDR3 bases: TGTGCCAGCAGCTTAGTACAGGGACCCAATCAGCCCCAGCATTTT.

This clone appeared once. V gene TRBV6-2 or TRBV6-3 combines with J gene TRBJ2-7; D might be TRBD2 (5 bases). Looked up from germline, CDR1 is MNHEY and CDR2 is SVGEGT. The CDR3 consists of 15 residues. V lost 2 bases and J lost 5, with 16 bases in between. The CDR3 spells CASSYRGVASHEQYF. The CDR3, as DNA: TGTGCCAGCAGTTACCGGGGAGTAGCTTCCCACGAGCAGTACTTC.

The J gene is TRBJ1-1, the V gene TRBV7-8; 8 bases map to TRBD1. Germline values: CDR1 SGHVS, CDR2 FQNEAQ. The CDR3 runs 18 residues. After removal of 1 base from V and 2 bases from J, the junction contained 12 bases not matched to a gene. The CDR3, as DNA: TGTGCCAGCAGCTTAGGGGCTGCGACAGGGGTTATTAACACTGAAGCTTTCTTT. Protein: CASSLGAATGVINTEAFF. Filled out from reference TRBV7-8 and TRBJ1-1, the complete variable domain reads GAGVSQSPRYKVAKRGQDVALRCDPISGHVSLFWYQQALGQGPEFLTYFQNEAQLDKSGLPSDRFFAERPEGSVSTLKIQRTQQEDSAVYLCASSLGAATGVINTEAFFGQGTRLTVV.